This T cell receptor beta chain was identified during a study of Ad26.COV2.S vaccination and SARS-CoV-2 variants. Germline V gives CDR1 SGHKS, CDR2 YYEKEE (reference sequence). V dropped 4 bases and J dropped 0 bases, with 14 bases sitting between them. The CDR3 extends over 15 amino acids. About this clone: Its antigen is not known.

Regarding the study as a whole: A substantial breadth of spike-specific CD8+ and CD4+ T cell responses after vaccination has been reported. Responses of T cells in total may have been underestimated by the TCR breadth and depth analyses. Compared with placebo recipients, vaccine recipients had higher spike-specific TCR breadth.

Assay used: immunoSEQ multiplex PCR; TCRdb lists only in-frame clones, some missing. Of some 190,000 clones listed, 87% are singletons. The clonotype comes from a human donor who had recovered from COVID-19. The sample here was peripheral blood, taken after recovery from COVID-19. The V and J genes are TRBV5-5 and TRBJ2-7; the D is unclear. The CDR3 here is CASSQDVRSSYEQYF. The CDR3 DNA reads TGTGCCAGCAGCCAGGACGTAAGGAGCTCCTACGAGCAGTACTTC.